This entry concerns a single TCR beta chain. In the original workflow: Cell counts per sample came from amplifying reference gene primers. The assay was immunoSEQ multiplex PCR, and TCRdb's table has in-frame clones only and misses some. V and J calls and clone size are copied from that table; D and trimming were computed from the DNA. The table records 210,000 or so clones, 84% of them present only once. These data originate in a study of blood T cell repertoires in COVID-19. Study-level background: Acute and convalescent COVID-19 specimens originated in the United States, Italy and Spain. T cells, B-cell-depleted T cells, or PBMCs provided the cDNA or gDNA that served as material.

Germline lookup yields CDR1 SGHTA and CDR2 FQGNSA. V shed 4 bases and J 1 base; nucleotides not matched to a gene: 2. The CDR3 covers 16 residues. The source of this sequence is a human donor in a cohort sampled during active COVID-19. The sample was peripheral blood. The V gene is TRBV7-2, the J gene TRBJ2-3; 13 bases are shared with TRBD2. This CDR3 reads CASSSGLAGRTDTQYF. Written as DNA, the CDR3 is TGTGCCAGCAGCTCGGGACTAGCGGGGCGCACAGATACGCAGTATTTT.